This is a list of T cell receptor beta chains from one sample in a study of blood T cell repertoires in COVID-19. Assay used: immunoSEQ multiplex PCR; TCRdb lists only in-frame clones, some missing. The data contain approximately 450,000 clones, around 89% of them seen just once; the ten biggest clones take up more than 0.95%. Sequenced: PBMCs or T cells enriched from blood (not recorded which). These receptors were collected from a man in his thirties or forties who had recovered from COVID-19. The CDR3 runs from the conserved cysteine through the conserved F or W. The D gene is left open where the match is weak. A clone size is listed for some rows: how often the clone was seen (once, few, many), or a class if it is expanded.

V gene: TRBV7-9
D gene: NA
J gene: TRBJ1-4
clone size: NA
CDR3 DNA: TGTGCCAGCAGCTTAGGAGCTGCAACTAATGAAAAACTGTTTTTT
CDR3 protein: CASSLGAATNEKLFF

V gene: TRBV10-3
D gene: TRBD1
J gene: TRBJ1-1
clone size: NA
CDR3 DNA: TGTGCCACTGGGTCGGGTCAGGTCAGGGGGCTGTCTGAAGCTTTCTTT
CDR3 protein: CATGSGQVRGLSEAFF

V gene: TRBV5-1
D gene: TRBD2
J gene: TRBJ2-5
clone size: NA
CDR3 DNA: TGCGCCAGCAGCCGTTCTCCTAGCGGATACCAAGAGACCCAGTACTTC
CDR3 protein: CASSRSPSGYQETQYF

V gene: TRBV19
D gene: TRBD1
J gene: TRBJ2-1
clone size: once
CDR3 DNA: TGTGCCAGTAGTATGGGGACAGGGGGTTACAATGAGCAGTTCTTC
CDR3 protein: CASSMGTGGYNEQFF

V gene: TRBV21-1
D gene: NA
J gene: TRBJ2-1
clone size: NA
CDR3 DNA: TGTGCCAGCAGACCTAGGCGGCGGGAGGGTTCTAACAATGAGCAGTTCTTC
CDR3 protein: CASRPRRREGSNNEQFF

V gene: TRBV2
D gene: NA
J gene: TRBJ2-1
clone size: NA
CDR3 DNA: TGTGCCAGCAAAAGGGTTCTAGCGAGCTCCTACAATGAGCAGTTCTTC
CDR3 protein: CASKRVLASSYNEQFF

V gene: TRBV3-1/TRBV3-2
D gene: TRBD1
J gene: TRBJ1-2
clone size: NA
CDR3 DNA: TGTGCCAGCAGCCAAATAGACAGGGTCGGCTACACCTTC
CDR3 protein: CASSQIDRVGYTF

V gene: TRBV25-1
D gene: NA
J gene: TRBJ1-2
clone size: NA
CDR3 DNA: TGTGCCAGCAGTGATCGACAGGTCCTCTATGGCTACACCTTC
CDR3 protein: CASSDRQVLYGYTF

V gene: TRBV30
D gene: NA
J gene: TRBJ1-5
clone size: NA
CDR3 DNA: TGTGCCTGGAGTGTTGGAGGCCTTAGCAATCAGCCCCAGCATTTT
CDR3 protein: CAWSVGGLSNQPQHF

V gene: TRBV28
D gene: NA
J gene: TRBJ1-1
clone size: NA
CDR3 DNA: TGTGCCAGCAGGAGATCAGGGCGTAATGAAGCTTTCTTT
CDR3 protein: CASRRSGRNEAFF

V gene: TRBV4-1
D gene: NA
J gene: TRBJ1-1
clone size: NA
CDR3 DNA: TGCGCCAGCAGCCCAAGAAGATCCGTGCTAGAAGCTTTCTTT
CDR3 protein: CASSPRRSVLEAFF

V gene: TRBV30
D gene: NA
J gene: TRBJ2-1
clone size: NA
CDR3 DNA: TGTGCCTGGAGTGTTGGCGGATCCAGCTCCTACAATGAGCAGTTCTTC
CDR3 protein: CAWSVGGSSSYNEQFF

V gene: TRBV3-1/TRBV3-2
D gene: NA
J gene: TRBJ2-6
clone size: NA
CDR3 DNA: TGTGCCAGCAGCCAAGCACAGCTGGGGGCCAACGTCCTGACTTTC
CDR3 protein: CASSQAQLGANVLTF

V gene: TRBV3-1/TRBV3-2
D gene: TRBD2
J gene: TRBJ2-1
clone size: NA
CDR3 DNA: TGTGCCAGCAGCCAAGAACCTGGCGGGAGCTCCTACAATGAGCAGTTCTTC
CDR3 protein: CASSQEPGGSSYNEQFF

V gene: TRBV9
D gene: TRBD1
J gene: TRBJ2-5
clone size: NA
CDR3 DNA: TGTGCCAGCAGCCTTGACACAGGGGGGAGGGAGACCCAGTACTTC
CDR3 protein: CASSLDTGGRETQYF

V gene: TRBV5-5
D gene: TRBD1
J gene: TRBJ1-4
clone size: NA
CDR3 DNA: TGTGCCAGCAGCTGGGGGGACAGGGATGAAAAACTGTTTTTT
CDR3 protein: CASSWGDRDEKLFF

V gene: TRBV7-9
D gene: TRBD1
J gene: TRBJ1-6
clone size: NA
CDR3 DNA: TGTGCCAGCAGCTTCAGGACAGGGGACGTCCCCCTCCACTTT
CDR3 protein: CASSFRTGDVPLHF

V gene: TRBV12-5
D gene: TRBD2
J gene: TRBJ2-1
clone size: NA
CDR3 DNA: TGTGCTAGTGCCCTACGTCGGGCTAGCGGGAGTAGGAATGAGCAGTTCTTC
CDR3 protein: CASALRRASGSRNEQFF

V gene: TRBV4-2
D gene: TRBD1
J gene: TRBJ2-7
clone size: NA
CDR3 DNA: TGTGCCAGCAGCCAAGATCCCCTGGGACAGGGAGGTTCCTACGAGCAGTACTTC
CDR3 protein: CASSQDPLGQGGSYEQYF

V gene: TRBV29-1
D gene: TRBD1
J gene: TRBJ1-1
clone size: NA
CDR3 DNA: TGCAGCGTCCATCGGACAGGGCGTGAAATGCCTGAAGCTTTCTTT
CDR3 protein: CSVHRTGREMPEAFF

V gene: TRBV6-1
D gene: NA
J gene: TRBJ2-4
clone size: NA
CDR3 DNA: TGTGCCAGCAGTGAAGCTACCAGGGCCAGGGAAAACATTCAGTACTTC
CDR3 protein: CASSEATRARENIQYF

V gene: TRBV27
D gene: TRBD2
J gene: TRBJ2-7
clone size: NA
CDR3 DNA: TGTGCCAGCAGTCAAGGACTAGCGGGAGCTTTACGCGAGCAGTACTTC
CDR3 protein: CASSQGLAGALREQYF

V gene: TRBV7-6
D gene: NA
J gene: TRBJ2-3
clone size: once
CDR3 DNA: TGTGCCAGCAGCCCGAGGGTTAGGGGCACAGATACGCAGTATTTT
CDR3 protein: CASSPRVRGTDTQYF

V gene: TRBV5-4
D gene: NA
J gene: TRBJ2-7
clone size: once
CDR3 DNA: TGTGCCAGCAGCTTGGTAGGGGTCTACGAGCAGTACTTC
CDR3 protein: CASSLVGVYEQYF